These 20 T cell receptor beta chains originate from one sample sequenced in a study of identical twins. MiXCR was run by TCRdb on the 5' RACE reads, yielding one entry per CDR3 protein. The data contain 100,000 to 110,000 distinct CDR3 sequences, around 5.5% of them singletons. The source material was memory T cells sorted from blood. Receptor source: a woman between 50 and 59 years old in good health.

This clonotype was observed many times. The gene calls are TRBV5-1 and TRBJ1-1; D unresolved. The V and J ends lost 4 bases and 4 bases respectively, with 11 bases between them. Per the germline V gene, CDR1 is SGHRS and CDR2 is YFSETQ. The length of the CDR3 is 13 residues. For the CDR3, the DNA is TGCGCCAGCAGCAATCGAGGTGGCACTGAAGCTTTCTTT. Protein sequence: CASSNRGGTEAFF.

This clonotype appeared many times. The J gene is TRBJ2-7, the V gene TRBV10-3, with a tentative D call TRBD1 (5 bases). The CDR3 loop spans 18 amino acids. The ends were cut back, 6 bases at V and 1 base at J, with 25 bases in the middle. Germline assignment: CDR1 ENHRY and CDR2 SYGVKD. CDR3 nucleotides: TGTGCCATCAGCGACAGACTCCGACTCTCTCCACTATCCTACGAGCAGTACGTC. Residues: CAISDRLRLSPLSYEQYV.

The sample holds many counts of this clonotype. CDR3 DNA: TGTGCCAGCAGCGCAGCTAGCGGAAGCACAGATACGCAGTATTTT. As protein: CASSAASGSTDTQYF. V gene TRBV3-1 combines with J gene TRBJ2-3, with 7 positions matching TRBD2. This CDR3 spans 15 amino acids. The V gene end was trimmed by 5 bases and the J gene end by 0 bases; junction bases not matched to a gene: 5. Germline V gene sequence: CDR1 LGHDT, CDR2 YNNKEL (reference sequence).

At least ten counts were recorded for this clonotype. The chain couples TRBV5-1 to TRBJ2-7; TRBD2 matches at 7 bases. This CDR3 comprises 13 residues. The V segment lost 3 bases and the J segment 5 bases; nucleotides outside the gene matches: 5. Germline CDR1 SGHRS, CDR2 YFSETQ. This chain's CDR3 is CASSSSGLDEQYF. CDR3 DNA sequence: TGCGCCAGCAGCTCTTCAGGACTAGACGAGCAGTACTTC.

V usage is TRBV27 and J usage is TRBJ1-2, with D tentatively TRBD1 (5 bases). The CDR3 has 13 amino acids. The ends were cut back, 6 bases at V and 7 bases at J, with 15 bases in the middle. The germline gives CDR1 MNHEY, CDR2 SMNVEV (reference sequence). This chain's CDR3 is CASRPRDGIGYTF. The CDR3 DNA reads as TGTGCCAGCAGACCCCGGGACGGAATTGGCTACACCTTC.

This clonotype was counted ten times or more. The chain links TRBV3-1 to TRBJ1-3, with unresolved D. Germline V gene sequence: CDR1 LGHDT, CDR2 YNNKEL (reference sequence). The CDR3 sequence is 15 residues long. Trimming stripped 1 base from V and 3 bases from J, with 10 bases between. The CDR3 DNA reads as TGTGCCAGCAGCCAAGGAGGGTTCCGTGGAAACACCATATATTTT. Translating it yields CASSQGGFRGNTIYF.

This sequence joins TRBV27 and TRBJ2-7, with D maybe TRBD1 (6 bases). CDR1 MNHEY and CDR2 SMNVEV come from the germline V gene (reference sequence). V shed 2 bases and J shed 3 bases, with 11 bases lying between them. The CDR3 is 14 amino acids. The CDR3 nucleotides are TGTGCCAGCAGTTTAACAGGGAATAACTACGAGCAGTACTTC. This codes for CASSLTGNNYEQYF.

This clonotype was counted a single time. This rearrangement joins TRBV27 to TRBJ1-1, with D tentatively TRBD1 (5 bases). Germline V gives CDR1 MNHEY, CDR2 SMNVEV (reference sequence). The CDR3 is 14 amino acids. The germline V and J ends were trimmed by 0 bases and 4 bases, with 9 bases remaining between them. The CDR3 spells CASSLSGVSTEAFF. Here the CDR3 DNA reads TGTGCCAGCAGTTTATCGGGGGTAAGCACTGAAGCTTTCTTT.

In this sample, this clonotype turned up many times. The rearrangement links TRBV24-1 to TRBJ2-2; no clear D gene. The CDR3 totals 14 residues. In germline, CDR1 is KGHDR, CDR2 SFDVKD. The V gene lost 5 bases and the J gene lost 1 base, with 7 bases spanning the gap. This CDR3 reads CATSGGRNTGELFF. The CDR3 DNA is TGTGCCACCAGTGGTGGGCGGAACACCGGGGAGCTGTTTTTT.

This clonotype was found many times. The V and J genes are TRBV6-1 and TRBJ2-7; 16 bases fit TRBD2. V trimming: 7 bases; J trimming: 2 bases; junction bases outside the gene matches: 11. This CDR3 is built from 18 residues. Germline-derived CDR1 and CDR2 are MNHNS and SASEGT. The CDR3 region has the DNA TGTGCCAGCACCTCAGTCGGGACTAGCGGGAGGGCCACCTACGAGCAGTACGTC. It yields the protein CASTSVGTSGRATYEQYV.

There are many counts of this clonotype. The chain recombines TRBV9 with TRBJ2-1, with TRBD2 matching over 14 bases. The trim removed 7 bases at V and 6 bases at J, leaving 6 bases unmatched. Germline V gene sequence: CDR1 SGDLS, CDR2 YYNGEE. CDR3 length: 15 residues. The CDR3 nucleotides read TGTGCCAGCGATGCCGGGACTAGCGGGAGCAATGAGCAGTTCTTC. Its protein product is CASDAGTSGSNEQFF.

This clonotype has ten or more counts. The J gene is TRBJ1-6, the V gene TRBV4-1; D gene ambiguous. This CDR3 comprises 17 residues. Germline V gene data show CDR1 as MGHRA and CDR2 as YSYEKL. Trimming cost V 0 bases and J 0 bases, with 9 bases left between them. This CDR3 reads CASSQEGRSSYNSPLHF. The CDR3 DNA reads TGCGCCAGCAGCCAAGAGGGCAGGAGCTCCTATAATTCACCCCTCCACTTT.

This clonotype has ten or more counts. Compared with germline, one end of the junction differs, possibly owing to a read error. The V call is TRBV7-7, the J call TRBJ2-1; 9 positions match TRBD2. The CDR3 is 20 amino acids. The germline CDR1 and CDR2 sequences are SSHAT and FNYEAQ (reference sequence). CDR3 amino acids: CASSLARLAGSSRRGNEQFF. The CDR3 nucleotides read TGTGCTAGCAGCTTAGCTCGGCTAGCGGGGTCTTCCAGGAGGGGGAATGAGCAGTTCTTC.

A single count supports this clonotype. A much larger clonotype is one base distant, so this may be a read error. This is likely a read error, given that the CDR3 carries no conserved phenylalanine or tryptophan at its end. The V call is TRBV27, the J call TRBJ2-7, with D unclear. The CDR3 runs to 12 residues. Deletions cut 7 bases from V and 6 bases from J, with 13 bases between. Germline CDR1 is MNHEY and CDR2 is SMNVEV (reference sequence). CDR3 DNA sequence: TGTGCCAGCAAAGCGTTATGGGGCGAGCAGTACTGC. Translation gives CASKALWGEQYC.

This clonotype has at least ten counts. The genes are TRBV5-1 and TRBJ2-2, with 10 bases lining up with TRBD2. The V segment lost 6 bases and the J segment 6 bases; nucleotides outside the gene matches: 5. This CDR3 comprises 14 residues. Per germline, CDR1 SGHRS and CDR2 YFSETQ. In DNA form, the CDR3 reads TGCGCCAGCACCACTAGCGGGACTGCCGGGGAGCTGTTTTTT. Its protein is CASTTSGTAGELFF. Looking up the rest from reference TRBV5-1 and TRBJ2-2 gives the full variable domain: KAGVTQTPRYLIKTRGQQVTLSCSPISGHRSVSWYQQTPGQGLQFLFEYFSETQRNKGNFPGRFSGRQFSNSRSEMNVSTLELGDSALYLCASTTSGTAGELFFGEGSRLTVL.

This clonotype was counted ten times or more. The chain carries TRBV29-1 and TRBJ1-1; D not resolved. From germline, CDR1 is SQVTM and CDR2 ANQGSEA. The CDR3 length is 11 residues. V gave up 6 bases and J gave up 1 base, with 6 bases separating them. The CDR3 coding sequence is TGCAGCGTAGCAGCGAACACTGAAGCTTTCTTT. This gives the protein CSVAANTEAFF.

CDR3: CATSRDASLSYNEQFF. The CDR3 DNA reads TGTGCCACCAGCAGAGATGCTAGTCTCTCCTACAATGAGCAGTTCTTC. The chain is built from TRBV15 and TRBJ2-1; no definite D call. Germline CDR1 and CDR2: LNHNV and YYDKDF (reference sequence). V was cut by 0 bases and J by 0 bases, with 9 bases left in between. This CDR3 has 16 residues. The full variable domain, in which reference TRBV15 and TRBJ2-1 provide the parts outside the CDR3, is DAMVIQNPRYQVTQFGKPVTLSCSQTLNHNVMYWYQQKSSQAPKLLFHYYDKDFNNEADTPDNFQSRRPNTSFCFLDIRSPGLGDTAMYLCATSRDASLSYNEQFFGPGTRLTVL.

This clonotype has ten or more counts. The chain is built from TRBV4-2 and TRBJ1-4, with TRBD1 as a possible D gene (5 bases). The CDR3 has 14 residues. V gave up 5 bases and J gave up 4 bases, with 11 bases separating them. Per germline, CDR1 LGHNA and CDR2 YNFKEQ. The CDR3 here is CASSRQNFNEKLFF. The CDR3 region has the DNA TGTGCCAGCAGCAGACAGAACTTTAATGAAAAACTGTTTTTT.

This clonotype came up many times. The V gene is TRBV5-6, the J gene TRBJ2-1; TRBD2 matches at 8 bases. Germline trimming cut 1 base from V and 6 bases from J; bases unmatched to any gene: 12. The germline V gene encodes CDR1 SGHDT and CDR2 YYEEEE. The CDR3 has 17 residues. CDR3 nucleotide sequence: TGTGCCAGCAGCTTGCTCAGCGTGAGGCTAGCGGGCAATGAGCAGTTCTTC. As protein: CASSLLSVRLAGNEQFF.

This clonotype was counted a few times. The chain carries TRBV19 and TRBJ1-1, with D possibly being TRBD1 (6 bases). Trimming left V 5 bases short and J 7 bases short, with 14 bases between. CDR1 LNHDA and CDR2 SQIVND come from the germline V gene (reference sequence). The CDR3 length is 13 residues. Here the CDR3 reads CASSSRTEFEAFF. The CDR3 coding sequence is TGTGCCAGTAGTTCCCGGACAGAATTTGAAGCTTTCTTT.